This TCR beta chain was retrieved from a study of spatial heterogeneity in lung cancer. Study results and limitations: Ubiquitous, expanded tumor-derived TCRs were more frequently observed in blood at resection than at follow-up.

This clonotype was observed many times. The antigen remains undetermined. V dropped 6 bases and J dropped 3; count of bases not matched to a gene: 8. The CDR3 runs 15 residues. Every individual TCR cDNA molecule carried its own unique molecular identifier, which allowed correction of PCR and sequencing errors. TCRdb re-called the 5' RACE reads with MiXCR, one entry per CDR3 protein. There are about 23,000 distinct CDR3 sequences in the sample; roughly 4.8% occur only once, and more than 4% lies in the top ten. Noted time point: sample taken at primary tumor resection. No cell sorting; template was whole RNA from tumor, lung tissue or PBMC. Samples were obtained from around 73 donors, all untreated early-stage non-small cell lung cancer patients.

The chain is built from TRBV12-3 or TRBV12-4 and TRBJ2-7; 10 nucleotides match TRBD2. The sample consisted of PBMCs, taken at surgery. The TCR originated in a male donor with early-stage non-small cell lung cancer. CDR3 sequence (DNA): TGTGCCAGCAGCTCTAGCGGGGGCAAGATCTACGAGCAGTACTTC. This sequence encodes CASSSSGGKIYEQYF.